This T cell receptor (beta chain) was profiled in a study of tumor and adjacent non-tumor tissue in lung cancer. At the level of the study: Histology: around twelve adenocarcinoma, a couple of squamous cell carcinoma, 1 small cell lung cancer. Samples averaged around 4.2 million productive TCRbeta reads each.

No cell sorting was done before RNA was extracted from the tissue. This non-tumor lung sample came from over 3 cm beyond the tumor edge. Three rounds of nested PCR, following a modified ARM-PCR protocol, produced the TCRbeta library. TCRdb reanalysed the multiplex PCR reads using MiXCR and keeps one entry per CDR3 protein. Here the sample spans almost 75,000 distinct CDR3 sequences, about two thirds being singletons. A remark on this clonotype: Lacking the conserved final phenylalanine or tryptophan, this CDR3 likely reflects a read error.

Input material: distant non-tumor lung tissue. The sequence was obtained from a woman aged 45-65 years with non-small cell lung cancer.

The CDR3 here is CSASKSRDRTGDTQYL. DNA of the CDR3: TGTAGTGCTAGTAAATCCCGGGACAGGACAGGAGATACGCAGTATCTT. This chain links TRBV20-1 with TRBJ2-3, with 8 bases aligning to TRBD1. Germline V lookup: CDR1 DFQATT, CDR2 SNEGSKA (reference sequence). The CDR3 spans 16 residues.